Following are 28 T cell receptor beta chains from one sample sequenced in a study of T cells in Graves' hyperthyroidism and ophthalmopathy. TCR beta CDR3 region amplification was performed from RNA transcripts. In the first-round RT-PCR of the TCR CDR3, the HTBI primer set was used. TCRdb re-analysed the multiplex PCR reads in MiXCR, keeping a single row per CDR3 protein. The sample lists about 640,000 distinct CDR3 sequences; less than 25% were seen once. The sequenced sample was blood. These receptors were taken from a man aged 25-40 years with Graves' ophthalmopathy.

This clonotype was detected many times. This chain uses TRBV28 with TRBJ1-6, with TRBD1 identical over 9 bases. The CDR3 runs 15 residues. Losses at the gene ends were 5 bases for V and 6 bases for J; bases not matched to a gene: 5. Germline V lookup: CDR1 MDHEN, CDR2 SYDVKM. CDR3 protein: CASSPTTGGNSPLHF. CDR3 nucleotides: TGTGCCAGCAGTCCCACGACAGGGGGTAATTCACCCCTCCACTTT.

The V call is TRBV5-1, the J call TRBJ2-2; the match to TRBD1 covers 7 bases. V trimming: 2 bases; J trimming: 5 bases; junction bases outside the gene matches: 6. In germline, CDR1 is SGHRS, CDR2 YFSETQ. The CDR3 totals 15 residues. The chain's CDR3 is CASSLFSRGTGELFF. The CDR3 nucleotides read TGCGCCAGCAGCTTATTTTCCAGGGGGACCGGGGAGCTGTTTTTT.

There are many counts of this clonotype. The V gene is TRBV28, the J gene TRBJ1-5, with D maybe TRBD1 (6 bases). Trimming left V 2 bases short and J 5 bases short, with 13 bases between. CDR3 length: 15 residues. Germline CDR1 and CDR2: MDHEN and SYDVKM. The CDR3 coding sequence is TGTGCCAGCAGTTTAGGGCAGGGGAATTATCAGCCCCAGCATTTT. Protein sequence: CASSLGQGNYQPQHF.

This chain joins TRBV10-2 and TRBJ2-7, with D uncertain. Deletions cut 0 bases from V and 0 bases from J, with 6 bases between. The CDR3 extends over 14 amino acids. Germline V lookup: CDR1 WSHSY, CDR2 SAAADI. The CDR3 DNA is TGCGCCAGCAGTGAGTCGAGAGTCTCCTACGAGCAGTACTTC. Translating it yields CASSESRVSYEQYF.

This clonotype was detected a few times. The chain has TRBV6-1 and TRBJ2-7; D perhaps matches TRBD1 (6 bases). This CDR3 spans 14 amino acids. Germline CDR1 and CDR2: MNHNS and SASEGT. Deletions cut 6 bases from V and 3 bases from J, with 15 bases between. CDR3 sequence reads: CASSASWGHYEQYF. As DNA, the CDR3 is TGTGCCAGCAGCGCCTCGTGGGGACACTACGAGCAGTACTTC.

The CDR3 here is CASSYAGQGGSGNTIYF. The DNA of the CDR3 is TGTGCCAGCAGTTACGCCGGTCAGGGGGGTTCTGGAAACACCATATATTTT. V and J are TRBV6-5 and TRBJ1-3, with TRBD1 matching 7 bases. Looked up from germline, CDR1 is MNHEY and CDR2 is SVGAGI. CDR3 length: 17 amino acids. V shed 2 bases, J shed 1 base, and the junction held 8 bases outside the gene matches.

Only a few counts were recorded for this clonotype. The V and J genes are TRBV18 and TRBJ2-5; D is uncertain. Germline V gives CDR1 KGHSH, CDR2 LQKENI. V lost 4 bases and J lost 0, with 9 bases in between. This CDR3 contains 14 residues. The CDR3 nucleotides are TGTGCCAGCTCACATTCAGGTTACCAAGAGACCCAGTACTTC. Translated: CASSHSGYQETQYF.

This clonotype was seen repeatedly, ten times or more. V and J are TRBV30 and TRBJ1-1, with 7 bases fitting TRBD1. Trimming took 7 bases from V and 5 from J; bases not matched to a gene: 10. The germline CDR1 and CDR2 sequences are GTSNPN and SVGIG (reference sequence). CDR3 length equals 13 residues. This chain's CDR3 is CASSDRAYTEAFF. For the CDR3, the DNA is TGTGCCTCCTCCGACAGGGCTTATACTGAAGCTTTCTTT.

Many counts were recorded for this clonotype. The chain combines TRBV11-2 with TRBJ2-5; 9 nucleotides agree with TRBD1. Germline CDR1 reads SGHAT; CDR2 reads FQNNGV. There are 15 residues in the CDR3. The trim removed 5 bases at V and 9 bases at J, leaving 13 bases unmatched. The chain's CDR3 is CASSPGTGPRRAQYF. In DNA form, the CDR3 reads TGTGCCAGCAGCCCAGGGACAGGGCCAAGGAGGGCCCAGTACTTC.

This clonotype was counted at least ten times. V and J are TRBV28 and TRBJ2-5, with 8 positions matching TRBD2. Trimming removed 2 bases from V and 0 bases from J; junction bases left unmatched: 5. CDR3 length equals 16 residues. CDR1 and CDR2 (germline): MDHEN, SYDVKM. The CDR3 region has the DNA TGTGCCAGCAGTTTACCACCAGCGGGAGACCAAGAGACCCAGTACTTC. It yields the protein CASSLPPAGDQETQYF.

Of note for this clonotype: An end of the junction does not agree with germline; a read error may underlie this. The V and J genes are TRBV6-5 and TRBJ2-5; D may be TRBD2 (6 bases). Looked up from germline, CDR1 is MNHEY and CDR2 is SVGAGI. The CDR3 is made up of 11 amino acids. The CDR3 loop is CASSTGGTQDF. CDR3 coding DNA: TGTGCCAGCAGTACTGGAGGGACCCAAGACTTC.

This chain joins TRBV5-6 and TRBJ2-5, with D maybe TRBD2 (7 bases). Germline CDR1 and CDR2: SGHDT and YYEEEE. Trimming took 5 bases from V and 5 from J, leaving 16 bases between them. CDR3 length: 14 amino acids. The CDR3 sequence: CASRLSGGQETQYF. The CDR3 DNA reads TGTGCCAGCAGGTTGTCGGGGGGCCAGGAGACCCAGTACTTC.

The table lists this clonotype with a few counts. V gene TRBV5-1 combines with J gene TRBJ2-2; no clear D gene. Germline V gene sequence: CDR1 SGHRS, CDR2 YFSETQ. The CDR3 length is 16 residues. Trimming cost V 0 bases and J 2 bases, with 11 bases left between them. Here the CDR3 reads CASSLASVYNTGELFF. The DNA of the CDR3 is TGCGCCAGCAGCTTGGCATCAGTCTACAACACCGGGGAGCTGTTTTTT.

The chain recombines TRBV20-1 with TRBJ2-5; TRBD1 aligns across 7 bases. This CDR3 has 12 amino acids. The germline V gene has CDR1 DFQATT and CDR2 SNEGSKA (reference sequence). The V segment lost 4 bases and the J segment 2 bases; nucleotides outside the gene matches: 1. The CDR3 sequence: CSAIQGQETQYF. DNA of the CDR3: TGCAGTGCTATACAGGGGCAAGAGACCCAGTACTTC.

CDR3 nucleotides: TGTGCCTGGAATAGGACAGGGCCCCTTGAAAAACTGTTTTTT. Translated, it gives CAWNRTGPLEKLFF. The rearrangement joins TRBV30 to TRBJ1-4, with 8 bases matching TRBD1. Per the germline V gene, CDR1 is GTSNPN and CDR2 is SVGIG (reference sequence). This CDR3 is built from 14 residues. The junction had 8 bases not matched to a gene; V was cut back by 4 bases and J by 7 bases.

This clonotype came up a few times. The chain recombines TRBV2 with TRBJ2-5; the match to TRBD2 covers 7 bases. The J segment lost 5 bases and the V segment lost 4 bases, leaving 7 bases of the junction unmatched. Looked up from germline, CDR1 is SNHLY and CDR2 is FYNNEI. The CDR3 is 14 amino acids. As DNA, the CDR3 is TGTGCCAGCAGTGGGGCGGGAGTCGGGGAGACCCAGTACTTC. This gives the protein CASSGAGVGETQYF.

The rearrangement uses TRBV3-1 and TRBJ1-2, with 9 bases lining up with TRBD1. From germline, CDR1 is LGHDT and CDR2 YNNKEL (reference sequence). The ends lost 3 bases at V and 3 bases at J; junction bases unmatched: 8. The CDR3 sequence is 16 residues long. CDR3 DNA: TGTGCCAGCAGCCAGGGTGCGGGACAGGGTGACTATGGCTACACCTTC. As protein: CASSQGAGQGDYGYTF.

The V call is TRBV9, the J call TRBJ2-1, with 15 bases fitting TRBD2. The J segment lost 3 bases and the V segment lost 3 bases, leaving 4 bases of the junction unmatched. This CDR3 is built from 17 residues. Germline V gene sequence: CDR1 SGDLS, CDR2 YYNGEE. The CDR3: CASSGGTSGRIYNEQFF. The DNA of the CDR3 is TGTGCCAGCAGCGGGGGGACTAGCGGGAGGATCTACAATGAGCAGTTCTTC.

Only a few counts were recorded for this clonotype. This chain links TRBV5-4 with TRBJ2-2; 7 bases match TRBD1. Germline trimming cut 5 bases from V and 2 bases from J; bases unmatched to any gene: 12. CDR3 length: 17 amino acids. Germline lookup yields CDR1 SGHNT and CDR2 YYREEE (reference sequence). In DNA, the CDR3 is TGTGCCAGCAGTAGTGCCACAGGGGCCCGAAACACCGGGGAGCTGTTTTTT. It is translated as CASSSATGARNTGELFF. Complete variable domain (other parts from reference TRBV5-4 and TRBJ2-2): ETGVTQSPTHLIKTRGQQVTLRCSSQSGHNTVSWYQQALGQGPQFIFQYYREEENGRGNFPPRFSGLQFPNYSSELNVNALELDDSALYLCASSSATGARNTGELFFGEGSRLTVL.

The chain has TRBV28 and TRBJ2-1; TRBD2 agrees at 7 bases. Germline V CDR1 and CDR2: MDHEN, SYDVKM. V lost 9 bases, J lost 8 bases, and 13 bases stayed unmatched. The CDR3 consists of 14 residues. The CDR3 sequence: CARPRREGRDEQFF. The CDR3 region has the DNA TGTGCCAGACCGAGGAGGGAGGGCAGGGATGAGCAGTTCTTC.

Details on this clonotype: The germline gene is not matched at one end of the junction; a read error may be the cause. The rearrangement uses TRBV5-1 and TRBJ2-1; D is ambiguous. Germline CDR1 is SGHRS and CDR2 is YFSETQ. The CDR3 is 15 residues long. This CDR3 reads CASSAEWVTINEQFF. The CDR3, as DNA: TGTGCCAGCAGCGCGGAGTGGGTCACCATCAATGAGCAGTTCTTC.

Many counts were recorded for this clonotype. This rearrangement joins TRBV30 to TRBJ1-5; the D is unclear. Trimming took 2 bases from V and 3 from J, leaving 14 bases between them. The CDR3 is 15 residues long. Germline CDR1 and CDR2: GTSNPN and SVGIG (reference sequence). For the CDR3, the DNA is TGTGCCTGGAGTACCTGGGGTCAACTCAATCAGCCCCAGCATTTT. Amino acids: CAWSTWGQLNQPQHF.

J is TRBJ2-7 and V is TRBV9; D unresolved. V shed 0 bases and J shed 4 bases, with 14 bases lying between them. This CDR3 has 15 residues. The germline V gene has CDR1 SGDLS and CDR2 YYNGEE. The CDR3 is CASSVGNSQAYEQYF. The CDR3 bases are TGTGCCAGCAGCGTAGGTAATAGCCAGGCGTACGAGCAGTACTTC.

This clonotype was seen a handful of times. The CDR3 loop is CASTRPLSGRGTDTQYF. The CDR3 DNA reads as TGTGCCAGCACCCGACCCCTTAGCGGGAGGGGCACAGATACGCAGTATTTT. V gene TRBV28 combines with J gene TRBJ2-3, with 11 bases identical to TRBD2. V lost 7 bases, J lost 1 base, and 10 bases stayed unmatched. Germline CDR1 is MDHEN and CDR2 is SYDVKM. This CDR3 contains 17 residues.

The chain has TRBV28 and TRBJ1-5, with TRBD1 matching 7 bases. After removal of 3 bases from V and 7 bases from J, the junction contained 9 bases not matched to a gene. This CDR3 comprises 15 residues. Germline loops: CDR1 MDHEN, CDR2 SYDVKM. The CDR3: CASSLYTGERQPQHF. CDR3 coding DNA: TGTGCCAGCAGTTTGTATACAGGGGAAAGACAGCCCCAGCATTTT.

The rearrangement uses TRBV28 and TRBJ1-3; the D gene is possibly TRBD1 (6 bases). The ends were cut back, 6 bases at V and 1 base at J, with 10 bases in the middle. This CDR3 is built from 14 residues. Germline V gene data show CDR1 as MDHEN and CDR2 as SYDVKM. CDR3 sequence (DNA): TGTGCCAGCAGCACACAGGGATCTGGAAACACCATATATTTT. It yields the protein CASSTQGSGNTIYF.

This sequence joins TRBV20-1 and TRBJ2-7; D may be TRBD1 (6 bases). Germline lookup yields CDR1 DFQATT and CDR2 SNEGSKA (reference sequence). V was pared by 6 bases and J by 5 bases, with 17 bases between. The CDR3 has 13 residues. CDR3 DNA: TGCAGTGCCCCGAGGCAGGGGCTCGACGAGCAGTACTTC. The encoded protein is CSAPRQGLDEQYF.

This chain uses TRBV4-2 with TRBJ2-1; no definite D call. Germline V gene sequence: CDR1 LGHNA, CDR2 YNFKEQ. V lost 2 bases and J 4 bases, leaving 6 bases between the germline ends. This CDR3 is built from 13 residues. DNA of the CDR3: TGTGCCAGCAGCCAACTAGTTTACAATGAGCAGTTCTTC. Translated, it gives CASSQLVYNEQFF.